The clone carrying this T cell receptor beta chain was picked up a small number of times. Generated by immunoSEQ multiplex PCR, the TCRdb table keeps only in-frame clones and is missing some. This table holds about 170,000 clones, about nine tenths found once. Trimming shortened V by 4 bases and J by 1 base, and 2 bases separated the two germline ends. This CDR3 is built from 11 residues. Germline lookup yields CDR1 SGHRS and CDR2 YFSETQ. These data belong to a study of control samples from healthy donors and cancer patients. Sequenced input: blood. V and J are TRBV5-1 and TRBJ2-5; the D is unclear. This clonotype originated in a woman younger than 45 in good health. The CDR3 nucleotides are TGCGCCAGCAGCGTCCAAGAGACCCAGTACTTC. It encodes CASSVQETQYF.